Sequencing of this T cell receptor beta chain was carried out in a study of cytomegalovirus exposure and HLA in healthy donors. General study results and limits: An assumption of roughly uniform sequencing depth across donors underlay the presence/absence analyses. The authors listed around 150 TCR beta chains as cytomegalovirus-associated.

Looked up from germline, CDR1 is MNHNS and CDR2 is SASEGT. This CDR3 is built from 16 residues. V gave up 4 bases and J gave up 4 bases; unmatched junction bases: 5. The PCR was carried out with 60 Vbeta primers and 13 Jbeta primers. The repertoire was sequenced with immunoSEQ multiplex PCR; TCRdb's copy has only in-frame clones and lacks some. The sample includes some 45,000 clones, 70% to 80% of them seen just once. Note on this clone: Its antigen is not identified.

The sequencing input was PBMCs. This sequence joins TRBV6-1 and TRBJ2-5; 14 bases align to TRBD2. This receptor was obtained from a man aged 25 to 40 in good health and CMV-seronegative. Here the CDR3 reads CASSARLAGGPETQYF. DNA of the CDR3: TGTGCCAGCAGTGCCCGACTAGCGGGAGGGCCAGAGACCCAGTACTTC.